The 16 T cell receptor beta chains listed next were all sequenced from one sample in a study of T-cell reconstitution after alpha-beta-depleted transplantation in children. A TCRbeta library incorporating unique molecular identifiers was prepared. TCRdb processed the PCR reads anew with MiXCR; each CDR3 protein has one entry. The sample lists roughly 200,000 distinct CDR3 sequences, over 5.5% occurring once. Sequences were derived from PBMCs from the stem cell graft donor, sampled from the stem cell graft. The receptors come from a human donor who donated a stem cell graft to a child with Wiskott-Aldrich syndrome.

This clonotype appeared many times. The chain has TRBV29-1 and TRBJ2-1, with TRBD1 as a possible D gene (6 bases). The CDR3 runs to 12 residues. Germline V gives CDR1 SQVTM, CDR2 ANQGSEA. V gave up 6 bases and J gave up 6 bases, with 12 bases separating them. CDR3 bases: TGCAGCGTCAGCCAGGGGTTCAATGAGCAGTTCTTC. This sequence encodes CSVSQGFNEQFF.

V gene TRBV13 combines with J gene TRBJ2-1, with no clear D. V shed 2 bases and J shed 10 bases, with 15 bases lying between them. CDR3 length: 14 residues. The germline CDR1 and CDR2 sequences are PRHDT and FYEKMQ (reference sequence). Here the CDR3 DNA reads TGTGCCAGCAGCTTAATGAATGGGTTCGTCGAGCAGTTCTTC. Residues: CASSLMNGFVEQFF.

In this sample, this clonotype turned up many times. The J gene is TRBJ2-2, the V gene TRBV12-3 or TRBV12-4; D remains ambiguous. The CDR3 spans 20 residues. V was pared by 6 bases and J by 2 bases, with 28 bases between. CDR3: CASRNTHEGPNWVNTGELFF. CDR3 nucleotides: TGTGCCAGCAGAAACACGCACGAAGGGCCCAACTGGGTAAACACCGGGGAGCTGTTTTTT.

This clonotype was observed at least ten times. The rearrangement links TRBV12-3 or TRBV12-4 to TRBJ2-2; D may correspond to TRBD1 or TRBD2 (5 bases each). The ends were cut back, 4 bases at V and 5 bases at J, with 14 bases in the middle. CDR3 length: 15 amino acids. The CDR3 DNA is TGTGCCAGCAGTTGGGACCCTGGGCGGACCGGGGAGCTGTTTTTT. Translation gives CASSWDPGRTGELFF.

There are many counts of this clonotype. The chain is built from TRBV7-2 and TRBJ2-7; tentatively, D is TRBD1 or TRBD2 (5 bases each). Germline V CDR1 and CDR2: SGHTA, FQGNSA. V was trimmed by 4 bases and J by 2 bases, leaving 15 bases between them. There are 15 residues in the CDR3. The chain's CDR3 is CASSSAGTITYEQYF. CDR3 nucleotide sequence: TGTGCCAGCAGCTCCGCCGGGACGATAACCTACGAGCAGTACTTC.

This clonotype showed up many times. The chain employs TRBV12-3 or TRBV12-4 and TRBJ1-2; possible D gene TRBD1, 5 bases. Trimming removed 1 base at V and 7 bases at J, with 10 bases between. The length of the CDR3 is 13 residues. The CDR3 DNA sequence: TGTGCCAGCAGTTTAGGGATGGGGGGTGGCTACACCTTC. Amino acids: CASSLGMGGGYTF.

This clonotype was detected ten times or more. The chain is built from TRBV5-1 and TRBJ2-5; D gene ambiguous. The CDR3 sequence is 14 residues long. V lost 0 bases to trimming and J lost 1 base, with 7 bases between them. Per the germline V gene, CDR1 is SGHRS and CDR2 is YFSETQ. CDR3 loop: CASSLVAAQETQYF. CDR3 bases: TGCGCCAGCAGCTTGGTGGCAGCCCAAGAGACCCAGTACTTC.

This clonotype was detected many times. The V gene is TRBV9, the J gene TRBJ1-2; 9 bases are shared with TRBD1. Germline CDR1 SGDLS, CDR2 YYNGEE. This CDR3 is built from 18 residues. The ends lost 4 bases at V and 0 bases at J; junction bases unmatched: 13. DNA for the CDR3: TGTGCCAGCAGCCCCGGGTGGGGGACAGGGAACCCTAACTATGGCTACACCTTC. Residues: CASSPGWGTGNPNYGYTF.

This clonotype was counted a few times. The chain recombines TRBV3-1 with TRBJ2-2; 10 bases match TRBD2. The CDR3 is 16 residues long. The ends lost 5 bases at V and 4 bases at J; junction bases unmatched: 7. Germline CDR1 LGHDT, CDR2 YNNKEL (reference sequence). The CDR3 spells CASSSLAGVSTGELFF. The CDR3 DNA reads TGTGCCAGCAGCTCCCTAGCGGGAGTATCCACCGGGGAGCTGTTTTTT. Full variable domain (rest looked up from reference TRBV3-1 and TRBJ2-2): DTAVSQTPKYLVTQMGNDKSIKCEQNLGHDTMYWYKQDSKKFLKIMFSYNNKELIINETVPNRFSPKSPDKAHLNLHINSLELGDSAVYFCASSSLAGVSTGELFFGEGSRLTVL.

The gene calls are TRBV5-1 and TRBJ1-1; TRBD1 aligns across 8 bases. The germline CDR1 and CDR2 sequences are SGHRS and YFSETQ. The V segment lost 5 bases and the J segment 4 bases; nucleotides outside the gene matches: 19. CDR3 length equals 18 residues. The DNA of the CDR3 is TGCGCCAGCAGGGGCGGGGCAGGGGGCGCAGGGATGACCACTGAAGCTTTCTTT. The encoded protein is CASRGGAGGAGMTTEAFF.

This clonotype has just a few counts. The V call is TRBV7-9, the J call TRBJ1-3, with D uncertain. The CDR3 consists of 16 residues. Germline V CDR1 and CDR2: SEHNR, FQNEAQ (reference sequence). V shed 2 bases and J shed 1 base, with 12 bases lying between them. The DNA of the CDR3 is TGTGCCAGCAGCTTAATCACAGCGTGGTCTGGAAACACCATATATTTT. Its protein product is CASSLITAWSGNTIYF.

V is TRBV5-1 and J is TRBJ2-3; D perhaps matches TRBD2 (6 bases). CDR1 SGHRS and CDR2 YFSETQ come from the germline V gene. The CDR3 contains 16 residues. Trimming removed 4 bases from V and 5 bases from J, with 20 bases in between. This CDR3 reads CASSPSWEVKGDTQYF. The CDR3 bases are TGCGCCAGCAGCCCCTCGTGGGAGGTTAAAGGAGATACGCAGTATTTT.

At least ten counts were recorded for this clonotype. This sequence joins TRBV20-1 and TRBJ1-5; tentatively, D is TRBD1 (6 bases). Germline assignment: CDR1 DFQATT and CDR2 SNEGSKA (reference sequence). The length of the CDR3 is 13 residues. V was pared by 0 bases and J by 7 bases, with 10 bases between. The CDR3 loop reads CSAREQGVQPQHF. CDR3 DNA sequence: TGCAGTGCTAGAGAACAGGGTGTGCAGCCCCAGCATTTT.

This clonotype was found many times. The chain is built from TRBV29-1 and TRBJ1-2, with a possible D match to TRBD1 (5 bases). This CDR3 is built from 13 residues. Germline assignment: CDR1 SQVTM and CDR2 ANQGSEA. Trimming pared 5 bases from V and 6 bases from J, leaving 16 bases between. The CDR3 reads CSVHHGGNDGYTF. CDR3 nucleotides: TGCAGCGTTCACCATGGGGGGAACGATGGCTACACCTTC.

There are many counts of this clonotype. The V gene is TRBV6-2 or TRBV6-3, the J gene TRBJ2-5; 12 bases map to TRBD2. The CDR3 consists of 17 residues. The J segment lost 6 bases and the V segment lost 6 bases, leaving 14 bases of the junction unmatched. CDR1 and CDR2 (germline): MNHEY, SVGEGT. CDR3 residues: CASSRTSGTRTGQTQYF. CDR3 sequence (DNA): TGTGCCAGCAGCCGGACTAGCGGGACGCGTACGGGACAGACCCAGTACTTC.

This clonotype was observed at least ten times. The chain employs TRBV5-1 and TRBJ2-5; 8 bases are a match to TRBD2. Losses at the gene ends were 3 bases for V and 1 base for J; bases not matched to a gene: 17. The CDR3 spans 19 residues. Germline lookup yields CDR1 SGHRS and CDR2 YFSETQ. CDR3 residues: CASSSPGSGGTLPQETQYF. CDR3 nucleotide sequence: TGCGCCAGCAGCTCGCCGGGGAGCGGGGGAACACTACCCCAAGAGACCCAGTACTTC. Full variable domain (outside the CDR3, taken from reference TRBV5-1 and TRBJ2-5): KAGVTQTPRYLIKTRGQQVTLSCSPISGHRSVSWYQQTPGQGLQFLFEYFSETQRNKGNFPGRFSGRQFSNSRSEMNVSTLELGDSALYLCASSSPGSGGTLPQETQYFGPGTRLLVL.